Listed here are 16 T cell receptor beta chains from one sample, sequenced in a study of blood T cell repertoires in COVID-19. Sequenced by immunoSEQ multiplex PCR; TCRdb stores in-frame clones only, minus some. This sample has more than 90,000 clones, with approximately 85% found just once. Sequences were obtained from peripheral blood. The receptors shown here come from a human donor in a cohort sampled during active COVID-19.

J is TRBJ1-1 and V is TRBV27, with D hard to call. Germline CDR1 is MNHEY and CDR2 is SMNVEV (reference sequence). V lost 2 bases and J 3 bases, leaving 7 bases between the germline ends. This CDR3 comprises 13 residues. The CDR3 reads CASSLNHYTEAFF. DNA for the CDR3: TGTGCCAGCAGTTTAAACCACTACACTGAAGCTTTCTTT.

V and J are TRBV6-2 or TRBV6-3 and TRBJ2-3; 12 bases fit TRBD1. Losses at the gene ends were 5 bases for V and 1 base for J; bases not matched to a gene: 7. CDR1 and CDR2 from the germline V gene are MNHEY and SVGEGT. The CDR3 contains 17 residues. CDR3 DNA: TGTGCCAGCAGTCCCGGGACAGGGGGCGTAGGCACAGATACGCAGTATTTT. Translating gives CASSPGTGGVGTDTQYF.

This clone has a single count. The chain is built from TRBV12-3 or TRBV12-4 and TRBJ2-7; 7 bases line up with TRBD2. The CDR3 extends over 13 amino acids. V dropped 4 bases and J dropped 8; count of bases not matched to a gene: 8. CDR3 sequence: CASSSSGGSKQYF. In DNA, the CDR3 is TGTGCCAGCAGTTCCTCGGGGGGATCCAAGCAGTACTTC.

This sequence joins TRBV19 and TRBJ1-5; 10 bases map to TRBD1. The CDR3 is made up of 17 amino acids. The junction had 7 bases not matched to a gene; V was cut back by 4 bases and J by 1 base. Germline CDR1 LNHDA, CDR2 SQIVND (reference sequence). DNA for the CDR3: TGTGCCAGTAGTACCGGACAGGGGGGGTGGAGCAATCAGCCCCAGCATTTT. Translated: CASSTGQGGWSNQPQHF.

The chain is built from TRBV7-2 and TRBJ1-6; 7 bases fit TRBD1. Looked up from germline, CDR1 is SGHTA and CDR2 is FQGNSA. Trimming cost V 2 bases and J 4 bases; bases outside gene matches: 11. The CDR3 has 18 residues. In nucleotides, the CDR3 is TGTGCCAGCAGCTTATTCTCCACAGGGGATGAATATAATTCACCCCTCCACTTT. Translated, it gives CASSLFSTGDEYNSPLHF.

The chain combines TRBV9 with TRBJ1-2, with D perhaps TRBD1 (6 bases). The CDR3 spans 16 residues. The germline V gene encodes CDR1 SGDLS and CDR2 YYNGEE. V dropped 0 bases and J dropped 2 bases, with 14 bases sitting between them. The DNA of the CDR3 is TGTGCCAGCAGCGTAGGGTCCAGGGGAGCGAACTATGGCTACACCTTC. Translation: CASSVGSRGANYGYTF.

CDR3 DNA: TGTGCCAGCAGCTCTAGCGGGAGCTCCTACAATGAGCAGTTCTTC. This encodes CASSSSGSSYNEQFF. The chain links TRBV9 to TRBJ2-1; 10 bases agree with TRBD2. V gave up 4 bases and J gave up 0 bases; unmatched junction bases: 1. This CDR3 region has 15 residues. Germline loops: CDR1 SGDLS, CDR2 YYNGEE.

The chain links TRBV5-1 to TRBJ2-5, with D possibly matching TRBD2 (7 bases). The germline CDR1 and CDR2 sequences are SGHRS and YFSETQ. Trimming stripped 0 bases from V and 1 base from J, with 10 bases between. The CDR3 has 15 residues. The CDR3 sequence: CASSLGAGAQETQYF. The DNA for the CDR3 is TGCGCCAGCAGCTTGGGGGCGGGGGCCCAAGAGACCCAGTACTTC.

The chain joins TRBV19 to TRBJ2-1; no clear D. The V gene lost 8 bases and the J gene lost 7 bases, with 3 bases spanning the gap. The germline V gene encodes CDR1 LNHDA and CDR2 SQIVND (reference sequence). CDR3 length equals 9 residues. The CDR3 DNA reads as TGTGCCAGTCGGAATGAGCAGTTCTTC. Translated: CASRNEQFF.

This clone showed up just once. The chain recombines TRBV18 with TRBJ1-2; TRBD1 agrees at 7 bases. The CDR3 is made up of 12 amino acids. Germline CDR1 reads KGHSH; CDR2 reads LQKENI. Trimming at V came to 0 bases and at J to 14 bases, leaving 6 bases not matched to a gene. CDR3 in DNA: TGTGCCAGCTCACCACCGACAGGGAAGTTTACCTTC. Protein sequence: CASSPPTGKFTF. Drawing the rest from reference TRBV18 and TRBJ1-2, the complete variable domain is NAGVMQNPRHLVRRRGQEARLRCSPMKGHSHVYWYRQLPEEGLKFMVYLQKENIIDESGMPKERFSAEFPKEGPSILRIQQVVRGDSAAYFCASSPPTGKFTFGSGTRLTVV.

The chain employs TRBV11-3 and TRBJ1-4, with D possibly being TRBD1 (5 bases). Per the germline V gene, CDR1 is SGHNT and CDR2 is YENEEA. The CDR3 extends over 13 amino acids. V lost 4 bases and J 8 bases, leaving 11 bases between the germline ends. The DNA of the CDR3 is TGTGCCAGCAGCTCCCGGTGGGGCGAAAAACTGTTTTTT. Protein sequence: CASSSRWGEKLFF.

The chain combines TRBV4-3 with TRBJ1-3; TRBD1 is a possible D gene (6 bases). There are 16 residues in the CDR3. V lost 0 bases to trimming and J lost 3 bases, with 12 bases between them. Germline V CDR1 and CDR2: LGHNA, YSLEER. The CDR3 sequence is CASSQDNRAHGNTIYF. In nucleotides, the CDR3 is TGCGCCAGCAGCCAAGATAACAGGGCTCATGGAAACACCATATATTTT.

This rearrangement joins TRBV5-4 to TRBJ1-1; D is possibly TRBD1 (5 bases). CDR1 is SGHNT and CDR2 is YYREEE in the germline V gene (reference sequence). Between the trimmed V and J ends, which lost 3 bases and 1 base, there was a span of 13 bases. The CDR3 consists of 15 residues. CDR3: CASSSIREANTEAFF. The CDR3 DNA follows: TGTGCCAGCAGCTCAATCAGGGAGGCGAACACTGAAGCTTTCTTT. Filled out from reference TRBV5-4 and TRBJ1-1, the complete variable domain reads ETGVTQSPTHLIKTRGQQVTLRCSSQSGHNTVSWYQQALGQGPQFIFQYYREEENGRGNFPPRFSGLQFPNYSSELNVNALELDDSALYLCASSSIREANTEAFFGQGTRLTVV.

This clone has just a few counts. J is TRBJ1-5 and V is TRBV28; 8 nucleotides agree with TRBD1. This CDR3 spans 13 amino acids. The trim removed 6 bases at V and 5 bases at J, leaving 3 bases unmatched. CDR1 MDHEN and CDR2 SYDVKM come from the germline V gene. The CDR3 DNA is TGTGCCAGCAGCCCGACAGGGGATCAGCCCCAGCATTTT. It translates to CASSPTGDQPQHF.

The chain employs TRBV29-1 and TRBJ1-3, with TRBD1 as a possible D gene (5 bases). V lost 0 bases to trimming and J lost 0 bases, with 12 bases between them. CDR1 SQVTM and CDR2 ANQGSEA come from the germline V gene. The CDR3 is 16 residues long. CDR3 amino acids: CSVEDQGQPSGNTIYF. For the CDR3, the DNA is TGCAGCGTTGAAGATCAGGGTCAGCCCTCTGGAAACACCATATATTTT. Supplemented by reference TRBV29-1 and TRBJ1-3, the full variable domain reads SAVISQKPSRDICQRGTSLTIQCQVDSQVTMMFWYRQQPGQSLTLIATANQGSEATYESGFVIDKFPISRPNLTFSTLTVSNMSPEDSSIYLCSVEDQGQPSGNTIYFGEGSWLTVV.

This rearrangement joins TRBV6-4 to TRBJ2-1; 8 nucleotides agree with TRBD1. This CDR3 spans 15 amino acids. Germline CDR1 is MRHNA and CDR2 is SNTAGT. Germline trimming cut 3 bases from V and 8 bases from J; bases unmatched to any gene: 9. The CDR3: CASSEDRGVAYEQFF. The CDR3 DNA reads as TGTGCCAGCAGTGAAGACAGGGGTGTGGCGTATGAGCAGTTCTTC.